A selection of T cell receptor beta chains follows, all from one sample in a study of identical twins. TCRdb passed the 5' RACE reads through MiXCR, listing each CDR3 protein once. The sample holds around 960,000 distinct CDR3 sequences, more than 9% seen once. These data also formed part of another study, on yellow fever vaccine responses in identical twins.

Sequencing was done on a sample of PBMCs. Receptors were obtained from a woman aged 18-35 years in good health. Each CDR3 is given with its conserved first and last residue. A D gene is named only where the DNA matches it firmly. Clone size is given for some rows only: seen once, a few or many times, or a class if the clone is expanded.

j_call	clone_size	d_call	v_call	cdr3_aa	cdr3_nt
TRBJ1-1	.	.	TRBV9	CASIPRNENTEAFF	TGTGCCAGCATACCCCGCAACGAGAACACTGAAGCTTTCTTT
TRBJ2-5	.	TRBD2	TRBV2	CATNSGRIESKSGETQYF	TGTGCCACTAATAGCGGGAGGATCGAAAGCAAAAGTGGAGAGACCCAGTACTTC
TRBJ1-5	few	TRBD1	TRBV4-1	CASSQVQGGQPQHF	TGCGCCAGCAGCCAAGTACAGGGGGGACAGCCCCAGCATTTT
TRBJ2-1	few	TRBD2	TRBV20-1	CSASTSGGAHEQFF	TGCAGTGCCTCTACTAGCGGGGGGGCCCATGAGCAGTTCTTC
TRBJ2-2	few	.	TRBV6-2/TRBV6-3	CASSYPRVRTGELFF	TGTGCCAGCAGTTACCCCAGGGTTCGGACCGGGGAGCTGTTTTTT
TRBJ1-4	many	TRBD1	TRBV10-3	CAISESPTGVLNEKLFF	TGTGCCATCAGTGAGTCGCCGACAGGGGTCCTAAATGAAAAACTGTTTTTT
TRBJ2-2	few	.	TRBV5-1	CASRQSNTGELFF	TGCGCCAGCCGCCAATCGAACACCGGGGAGCTGTTTTTT
TRBJ2-3	few	TRBD2	TRBV4-1	CASSQVLAGGRRTDTQYF	TGCGCCAGCAGCCAAGTGTTAGCGGGGGGGCGGAGAACAGATACGCAGTATTTT
TRBJ2-1	.	TRBD2	TRBV12-3/TRBV12-4	CASSLPRGGSSYNEQFF	TGTGCCAGCAGTTTACCCCGGGGGGGGTCCTCATACAATGAGCAGTTCTTC
TRBJ2-1	.	.	TRBV6-6	CASSYEGSPGGFF	TGTGCCAGCAGTTACGAGGGGAGCCCGGGTGGGTTCTTC
TRBJ2-1	few	.	TRBV11-1	CASSVGGTKGVEQFF	TGTGCCAGCAGCGTAGGGGGGACTAAAGGCGTTGAGCAGTTCTTC
TRBJ2-7	.	TRBD1	TRBV6-1	CVSRGQVSSYEQYF	TGTGTCAGCAGGGGACAGGTGAGCTCCTACGAGCAGTACTTC
TRBJ2-2	.	TRBD1	TRBV29-1	CSAQKGAQGNTGELFF	TGCAGCGCCCAAAAGGGGGCGCAGGGGAACACCGGGGAGCTGTTTTTT
TRBJ2-5	.	.	TRBV7-7	CASSLNPARETQYF	TGTGCCAGCAGCTTAAACCCCGCCAGGGAGACCCAGTACTTC
TRBJ2-7	few	TRBD2	TRBV10-1	CASNSGTSGYSYEQYF	TGCGCCAGCAACTCCGGGACTAGCGGGTACTCCTACGAGCAGTACTTC
TRBJ2-1	.	.	TRBV20-1	CSARGEDTINEQFF	TGCAGTGCTAGAGGAGAGGACACGATCAATGAGCAGTTCTTC
TRBJ2-7	.	TRBD1	TRBV12-3/TRBV12-4	CASSWVRGGTGIYEQYF	TGTGCCAGCAGTTGGGTGCGCGGAGGGACAGGAATCTACGAGCAGTACTTC
TRBJ2-7	.	TRBD2	TRBV28	CASGWEGPYEQYF	TGTGCCAGCGGGTGGGAGGGCCCCTACGAGCAGTACTTC
TRBJ2-1	.	.	TRBV7-9	CASSPTRGLSSYNEQFF	TGTGCCAGCAGCCCTACCAGAGGTCTGAGCTCCTACAATGAGCAGTTCTTC
TRBJ1-6	few	.	TRBV3-1	CASRALGQEGISPPLHF	TGTGCCAGCCGGGCCCTCGGGCAGGAAGGTATCAGTCCACCCCTCCACTTT
TRBJ1-1	.	.	TRBV7-2	CASSFRAVTEAFF	TGTGCCAGCAGCTTTCGGGCAGTCACTGAAGCTTTCTTT
TRBJ1-2	.	.	TRBV2	CASSRGANYGYTF	TGTGCCAGCAGCAGGGGAGCTAACTATGGCTACACCTTC
TRBJ1-2	few	TRBD1	TRBV6-5	CASSFDRVAYGYTF	TGTGCCAGCAGTTTCGACAGGGTGGCCTATGGCTACACCTTC
TRBJ1-3	.	.	TRBV12-3/TRBV12-4	CASSFPPGNTIYF	TGTGCCAGCAGTTTTCCCCCCGGAAACACCATATATTTT
TRBJ1-5	.	.	TRBV15	CATSKYRLNSNQPQHF	TGTGCCACCAGCAAATACAGGCTCAATAGCAATCAGCCCCAGCATTTT
TRBJ2-1	few	.	TRBV29-1	CSVVGGAGENEQFF	TGCAGCGTTGTAGGGGGGGCAGGGGAAAATGAGCAGTTCTTC